This T cell receptor beta chain stems from a study of vaccination effects on CD4 cells after COVID-19. Study in general: The median interval between the second dose and post-vaccine sampling was 72 days.

A remark on this clone: Antigen unknown.

Expansion with viral peptide pools was applied to antigen-specific CD4+ T cells by the ViraFEST assay prior to sequencing. Following a roughly 9-day culture, CD4+ T cells were purified. Two-dose vaccination with either BNT162b2 or mRNA-1273 was given to the participants. A half-volume exchange with IL-2 medium occurred on days 3 and 7. The repertoire was sequenced with immunoSEQ multiplex PCR; TCRdb's copy has only in-frame clones and lacks some. The sample records around 30,000 clones, roughly 80% being singletons. Trimming removed 4 bases at V and 2 bases at J, with 4 bases between. The V gene's germline CDR1 is KGHDR and CDR2 SFDVKD. This CDR3 region has 13 residues.

The clonotype was recovered from a human donor who received a COVID-19 vaccine. Some clones in this sample may be carry-over from other donors' samples. The specimen comprised CD4+ T cells from PBMCs cultured with SARS-CoV-2 spike peptides, sampled after COVID-19 vaccination. The chain employs TRBV24-1 and TRBJ2-2; unclear D gene. Here the CDR3 DNA reads TGTGCCACCAGTGAACCCAACACCGGGGAGCTGTTTTTT. It encodes CATSEPNTGELFF.